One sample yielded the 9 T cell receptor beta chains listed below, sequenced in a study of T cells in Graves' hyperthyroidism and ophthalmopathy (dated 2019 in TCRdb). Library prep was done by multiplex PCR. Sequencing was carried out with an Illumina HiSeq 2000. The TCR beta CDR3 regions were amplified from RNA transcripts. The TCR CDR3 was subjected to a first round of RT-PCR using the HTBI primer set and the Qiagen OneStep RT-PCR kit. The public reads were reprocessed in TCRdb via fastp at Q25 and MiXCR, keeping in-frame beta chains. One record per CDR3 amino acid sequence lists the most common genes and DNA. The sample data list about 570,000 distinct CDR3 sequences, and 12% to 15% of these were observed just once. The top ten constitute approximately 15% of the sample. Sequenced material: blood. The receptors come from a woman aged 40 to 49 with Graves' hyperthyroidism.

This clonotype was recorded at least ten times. Written as DNA, the CDR3 is TGTGCCAGTACGGCTTTGGGATATAATTCACCCCTCCACTTT. Translated: CASTALGYNSPLHF. This sequence joins TRBV2 and TRBJ1-6; D gene unclear. V lost 9 bases, J lost 4 bases, and 13 bases lay in between. The germline CDR1 and CDR2 sequences are SNHLY and FYNNEI. The CDR3 runs 14 residues.

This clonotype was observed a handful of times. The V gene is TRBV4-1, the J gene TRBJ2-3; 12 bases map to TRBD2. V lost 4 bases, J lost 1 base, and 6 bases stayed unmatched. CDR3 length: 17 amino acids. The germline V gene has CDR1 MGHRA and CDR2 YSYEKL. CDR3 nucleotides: TGCGCCAGCAGCCTACCGGGACTAGCGGGCGGCACAGATACGCAGTATTTT. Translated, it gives CASSLPGLAGGTDTQYF.

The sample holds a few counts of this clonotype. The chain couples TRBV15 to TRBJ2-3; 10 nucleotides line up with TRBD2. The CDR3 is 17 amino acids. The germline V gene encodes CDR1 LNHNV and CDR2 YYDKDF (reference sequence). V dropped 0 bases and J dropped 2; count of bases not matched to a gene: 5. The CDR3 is CATSRDLLAGVTDTQYF. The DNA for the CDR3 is TGTGCCACCAGCAGAGATTTGCTAGCGGGAGTCACAGATACGCAGTATTTT.

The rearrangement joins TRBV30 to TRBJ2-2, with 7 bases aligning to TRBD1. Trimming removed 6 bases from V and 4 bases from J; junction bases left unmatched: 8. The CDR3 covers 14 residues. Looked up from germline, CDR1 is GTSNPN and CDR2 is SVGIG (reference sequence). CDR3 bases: TGTGCCTGCACTCCGGGACAGCCCACCGGGGAGCTGTTTTTT. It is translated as CACTPGQPTGELFF.

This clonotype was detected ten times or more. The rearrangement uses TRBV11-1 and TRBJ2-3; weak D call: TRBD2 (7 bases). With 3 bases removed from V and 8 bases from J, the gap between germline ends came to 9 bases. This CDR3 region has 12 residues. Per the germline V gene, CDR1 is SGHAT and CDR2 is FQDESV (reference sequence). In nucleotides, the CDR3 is TGTGCCAGCAGCTTCGGGGGGCGTACGCAGTATTTT. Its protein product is CASSFGGRTQYF.

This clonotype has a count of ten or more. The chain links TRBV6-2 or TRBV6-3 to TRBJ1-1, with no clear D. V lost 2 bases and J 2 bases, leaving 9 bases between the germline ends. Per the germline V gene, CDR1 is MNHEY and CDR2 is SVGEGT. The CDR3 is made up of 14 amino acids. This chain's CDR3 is CASSYDGGNTEAFF. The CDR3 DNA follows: TGTGCCAGCAGTTACGACGGCGGTAACACTGAAGCTTTCTTT.

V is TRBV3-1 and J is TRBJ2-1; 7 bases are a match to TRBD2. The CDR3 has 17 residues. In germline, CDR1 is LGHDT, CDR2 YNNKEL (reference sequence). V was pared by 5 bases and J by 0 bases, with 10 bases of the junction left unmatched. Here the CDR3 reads CASSYLGGGSSYNEQFF. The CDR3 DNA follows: TGTGCCAGCAGCTATTTGGGGGGGGGGAGCTCCTACAATGAGCAGTTCTTC.

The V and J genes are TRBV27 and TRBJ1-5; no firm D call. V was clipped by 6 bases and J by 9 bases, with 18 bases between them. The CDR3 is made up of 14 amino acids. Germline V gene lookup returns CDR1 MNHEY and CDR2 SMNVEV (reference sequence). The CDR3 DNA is TGTGCCAGCAGCCTAACAAGGCGTCCGCCGCCCCAGCATTTT. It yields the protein CASSLTRRPPPQHF.

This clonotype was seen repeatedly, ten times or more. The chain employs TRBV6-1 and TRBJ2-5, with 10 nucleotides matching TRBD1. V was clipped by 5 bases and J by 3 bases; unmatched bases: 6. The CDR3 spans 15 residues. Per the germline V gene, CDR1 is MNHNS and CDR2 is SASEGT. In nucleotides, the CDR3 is TGTGCCAGCAGTCCCCGGGACAGGGGTAAAGAGACCCAGTACTTC. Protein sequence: CASSPRDRGKETQYF.